Presented here are 29 T cell receptor beta chains from one specimen sequenced in a study of T cells in Graves' hyperthyroidism and ophthalmopathy. TCR beta CDR3 regions were amplified from RNA transcripts. The HTBI set primed first-round TCR CDR3 RT-PCR. TCRdb re-called the multiplex PCR reads through MiXCR, storing one row per CDR3 protein. This sample carries approximately 600,000 distinct CDR3 sequences, approximately 13% of them seen once, and the ten largest clones take approximately 5.7%. Specimen: blood. The receptors here all came from a woman aged 25 to 39 with Graves' hyperthyroidism that later progressed to Graves' ophthalmopathy.

This clonotype was seen repeatedly, ten times or more. This CDR3 reads CASSVRRNTEAFF. The CDR3 DNA reads as TGTGCCAGCAGCGTGCGAAGGAACACTGAAGCTTTCTTT. V and J are TRBV7-2 and TRBJ1-1; D remains ambiguous. This CDR3 contains 13 residues. V lost 5 bases and J lost 1, with 8 bases in between. The germline gives CDR1 SGHTA, CDR2 FQGNSA.

The rearrangement joins TRBV6-2 or TRBV6-3 to TRBJ1-2; no firm D call. Per the germline V gene, CDR1 is MNHEY and CDR2 is SVGEGT. V was clipped by 2 bases and J by 6 bases, with 10 bases between them. The CDR3 is made up of 13 amino acids. The CDR3 loop is CASSYGSPNGYTF. Written as DNA, the CDR3 is TGTGCCAGCAGTTACGGATCTCCCAATGGCTACACCTTC.

Ten or more counts support this clonotype. The V call is TRBV7-9, the J call TRBJ2-5, with 7 bases lining up with TRBD1. Per germline, CDR1 SEHNR and CDR2 FQNEAQ (reference sequence). V was pared by 5 bases and J by 1 base, with 7 bases of the junction left unmatched. The CDR3 spans 15 residues. CDR3 amino acids: CASSPRGDSQETQYF. The CDR3 DNA reads as TGTGCCAGCAGCCCCAGAGGGGACAGCCAAGAGACCCAGTACTTC.

This clonotype was seen repeatedly, ten times or more. The chain has TRBV28 and TRBJ2-3, with 9 bases identical to TRBD2. This CDR3 has 16 residues. The junction had 6 bases not matched to a gene; V was cut back by 1 base and J by 4 bases. CDR1 is MDHEN, CDR2 SYDVKM, per germline. In DNA form, the CDR3 reads TGTGCCAGCAGTTTATACGGCGGGAGGGCCGCAGATACGCAGTATTTT. It codes for CASSLYGGRAADTQYF. The entire variable domain, with the rest obtained from reference TRBV28 and TRBJ2-3, is as follows: DVKVTQSSRYLVKRTGEKVFLECVQDMDHENMFWYRQDPGLGLRLIYFSYDVKMKEKGDIPEGYSVSREKKERFSLILESASTNQTSMYLCASSLYGGRAADTQYFGPGTRLTVL.

This clonotype was seen repeatedly, ten times or more. V and J are TRBV20-1 and TRBJ2-5; D assignment may be TRBD1 or TRBD2 (6 bases each). This CDR3 spans 12 amino acids. CDR1 DFQATT and CDR2 SNEGSKA come from the germline V gene (reference sequence). V was trimmed by 5 bases and J by 7 bases, leaving 14 bases between them. The CDR3 DNA reads TGCAGTGCTTACTGGGGGGCGGGGACCCAGTACTTC. This encodes CSAYWGAGTQYF.

This clonotype has a count of ten or more. V gene TRBV19 combines with J gene TRBJ2-7; a weak D match, TRBD1 (5 bases). Trimming removed 3 bases at V and 9 bases at J, with 21 bases between. The CDR3 length is 15 residues. CDR1 and CDR2 (germline): LNHDA, SQIVND (reference sequence). The CDR3 loop is CASSMATAHLQGQYF. CDR3 nucleotide sequence: TGTGCCAGTAGTATGGCGACAGCGCACCTTCAAGGGCAGTACTTC. The full variable domain, rest sourced from reference TRBV19 and TRBJ2-7, is DGGITQSPKYLFRKEGQNVTLSCEQNLNHDAMYWYRQDPGQGLRLIYYSQIVNDFQKGDIAEGYSVSREKKESFPLTVTSAQKNPTAFYLCASSMATAHLQGQYFGPGTRLTVT.

The chain carries TRBV18 and TRBJ2-2; TRBD2 agrees at 8 bases. Germline V CDR1 and CDR2: KGHSH, LQKENI. J gave up 6 bases and V 1 base, and 7 bases lay outside the gene matches. This CDR3 contains 16 residues. CDR3 DNA sequence: TGTGCCAGCTCACCACGAGACGGGAGGGCCTCCGGGGAGCTGTTTTTT. It specifies CASSPRDGRASGELFF. Together with reference TRBV18 and TRBJ2-2, the CDR3 gives the full variable domain: NAGVMQNPRHLVRRRGQEARLRCSPMKGHSHVYWYRQLPEEGLKFMVYLQKENIIDESGMPKERFSAEFPKEGPSILRIQQVVRGDSAAYFCASSPRDGRASGELFFGEGSRLTVL.

At least ten counts were recorded for this clonotype. J is TRBJ1-2 and V is TRBV12-5, with 7 bases that match TRBD1. The J segment lost 7 bases and the V segment lost 2 bases, leaving 7 bases of the junction unmatched. Germline-derived CDR1 and CDR2 are LGHNT and FRNRAP. This CDR3 contains 14 residues. The CDR3: CASGLPPYRGGYTF. For the CDR3, the DNA is TGTGCTAGTGGTTTGCCACCCTACAGGGGTGGCTACACCTTC. The full variable domain, its missing parts supplied by reference TRBV12-5 and TRBJ1-2, is DARVTQTPRHKVTEMGQEVTMRCQPILGHNTVFWYRQTMMQGLELLAYFRNRAPLDDSGMPKDRFSAEMPDATLATLKIQPSEPRDSAVYFCASGLPPYRGGYTFGSGTRLTVV.

This clonotype was recorded many times. The chain joins TRBV18 to TRBJ2-3, with a tentative D call TRBD1 (5 bases). V shed 3 bases and J shed 2 bases, with 12 bases lying between them. CDR1 KGHSH and CDR2 LQKENI come from the germline V gene. This CDR3 region has 15 residues. The CDR3, as DNA: TGTGCCAGCTCACCGTTTTCACAGGTCACAGATACGCAGTATTTT. This gives the protein CASSPFSQVTDTQYF.

This clonotype was seen repeatedly, ten times or more. V is TRBV5-1 and J is TRBJ1-5; 9 bases map to TRBD1. V was clipped by 1 base and J by 0 bases; unmatched bases: 14. Germline V lookup: CDR1 SGHRS, CDR2 YFSETQ. CDR3 length: 20 amino acids. The CDR3 spells CASSLPSATGGEGSNQPQHF. DNA for the CDR3: TGCGCCAGCAGCTTGCCCAGCGCGACAGGGGGAGAAGGTAGCAATCAGCCCCAGCATTTT.

A remark on this clonotype: One end of the junction varies from germline; a read error may be responsible. This CDR3 is CASSQSPLSKHEQFF. The CDR3 coding sequence is TGCGCCAGCAGCCAATCTCCCCTGAGTAAGCATGAGCAGTTCTTC. The chain uses TRBV11-2 and TRBJ2-1; unclear D gene. This CDR3 contains 15 residues. CDR1 and CDR2 from the germline V gene are SGHAT and FQNNGV.

In this sample, this clonotype turned up many times. J is TRBJ1-1 and V is TRBV5-1; D call uncertain. The V and J ends lost 2 bases and 7 bases respectively, with 12 bases between them. This CDR3 spans 13 amino acids. Germline V gene data show CDR1 as SGHRS and CDR2 as YFSETQ. The CDR3 DNA reads as TGCGCCAGCAGCTTAGCAGTAGAGAATGAAGCTTTCTTT. Translated: CASSLAVENEAFF.

This clonotype has a count of ten or more. The chain is built from TRBV24-1 and TRBJ2-3, with TRBD1 matching 7 bases. Losses at the gene ends were 9 bases for V and 4 bases for J; bases not matched to a gene: 3. The CDR3 has 12 amino acids. CDR1 KGHDR and CDR2 SFDVKD come from the germline V gene. The CDR3 reads CATGQAADTQYF. The CDR3 bases are TGTGCCACCGGACAGGCGGCAGATACGCAGTATTTT.

Points on this clonotype: A much larger clone differs from this one at a single base, so this may be a read error. The chain uses TRBV6-1 and TRBJ1-1; D ambiguous. This CDR3 contains 14 residues. Germline V CDR1 and CDR2: MNHNS, SASEGT. CDR3 amino acids: CASSEESGNTAAFF. The CDR3 DNA follows: TGTGCCAGCAGTGAAGAATCGGGGAACACTGCAGCTTTCTTT.

This clonotype was counted only a few times. The chain links TRBV6-1 to TRBJ2-7, with 9 bases identical to TRBD1. V shed 6 bases, J shed 3 bases, and the junction held 12 bases outside the gene matches. The CDR3 length is 16 residues. CDR1 and CDR2 (germline): MNHNS, SASEGT. The CDR3 loop reads CASSNLPSTGGYEQYF. The CDR3 region has the DNA TGTGCCAGCAGCAACCTCCCGTCGACAGGGGGCTACGAGCAGTACTTC.

This clonotype occurred many times. The rearrangement joins TRBV27 to TRBJ2-7; possibly TRBD1 for D (6 bases). Trimming left V 5 bases short and J 2 bases short, with 16 bases between. CDR1 is MNHEY, CDR2 SMNVEV, per germline (reference sequence). CDR3 size: 15 residues. The CDR3 loop reads CASSLGGPIAYEQYF. CDR3 DNA sequence: TGTGCCAGCAGTCTAGGGGGACCGATCGCCTACGAGCAGTACTTC.

This clonotype was counted between two and nine times. This chain links TRBV6-1 with TRBJ1-2; possibly TRBD1 for D (6 bases). Per germline, CDR1 MNHNS and CDR2 SASEGT. The CDR3 covers 14 residues. The V gene lost 6 bases and the J gene lost 5 bases, with 16 bases spanning the gap. For the CDR3, the DNA is TGTGCCAGCAGATCCTCAGGGGTTTTTTATGGCTACACCTTC. It specifies CASRSSGVFYGYTF.

This clonotype was detected a few times. The CDR3 does not end in the conserved phenylalanine or tryptophan, so this is likely a read error. The J gene is TRBJ1-1, the V gene TRBV5-4; D is uncertain. This CDR3 comprises 12 residues. Trimming left V 2 bases short and J 4 bases short, with 6 bases between. Germline assignment: CDR1 SGHNT and CDR2 YYREEE (reference sequence). The CDR3 DNA follows: TGTGCCAGCAGCTTAAGTGCCACTGAAGCTTTCCTT. The encoded protein is CASSLSATEAFL.

The chain combines TRBV2 with TRBJ2-5; 16 bases align to TRBD2. V lost 3 bases to trimming and J lost 5 bases; unmatched junction nucleotides: 6. Germline-derived CDR1 and CDR2 are SNHLY and FYNNEI. CDR3 length: 17 residues. CDR3 loop: CASSDGTSGRARETQYF. CDR3 nucleotide sequence: TGTGCCAGCAGTGACGGGACTAGCGGGAGGGCCCGGGAGACCCAGTACTTC.

This clonotype came up many times. The V call is TRBV7-2, the J call TRBJ2-3; the D is unclear. The length of the CDR3 is 15 residues. V lost 1 base, J lost 2 bases, and 10 bases lay in between. Looked up from germline, CDR1 is SGHTA and CDR2 is FQGNSA. The CDR3 DNA reads as TGTGCCAGCAGCTTAGTTGGGGATATCACAGATACGCAGTATTTT. Residues: CASSLVGDITDTQYF.

This clonotype was observed many times. V gene TRBV6-2 or TRBV6-3 combines with J gene TRBJ2-7; tentatively, D is TRBD1 (5 bases). This CDR3 comprises 12 residues. Trimming pared 8 bases from V and 4 bases from J, leaving 12 bases between. Looked up from germline, CDR1 is MNHEY and CDR2 is SVGEGT. The CDR3 DNA reads as TGTGCCAGCTGGGCAGGGTTGTACGAGCAGTACTTC. This codes for CASWAGLYEQYF.

The chain joins TRBV4-1 to TRBJ2-3, with D hard to call. V was pared by 4 bases and J by 5 bases, with 13 bases between. This CDR3 is 14 amino acids long. The germline CDR1 and CDR2 sequences are MGHRA and YSYEKL. The DNA for the CDR3 is TGCGCCAGCAGCCCAACCCAGCATCAAGATACGCAGTATTTT. Protein: CASSPTQHQDTQYF.

This clonotype showed up just a few times. A read error may account for a junction end that differs from germline. The chain joins TRBV27 to TRBJ1-1; no clear D. This CDR3 has 12 residues. Germline V lookup: CDR1 MNHEY, CDR2 SMNVEV (reference sequence). DNA of the CDR3: TGTGCCAGCAGGGCCCTGAACACTGAAGCTTCCTTT. Translating it yields CASRALNTEASF.

This clonotype was observed at least ten times. The chain joins TRBV27 to TRBJ1-5; 9 bases align to TRBD1. The V gene end was trimmed by 0 bases and the J gene end by 4 bases; junction bases not matched to a gene: 13. The CDR3 is 19 residues long. The germline CDR1 and CDR2 sequences are MNHEY and SMNVEV (reference sequence). The CDR3 loop is CASSLSWDRGQGPNQPQHF. The CDR3 DNA is TGTGCCAGCAGTTTATCATGGGATAGGGGACAGGGCCCGAATCAGCCCCAGCATTTT.

This clonotype was observed a handful of times. The rearrangement links TRBV18 to TRBJ2-2; 8 positions agree with TRBD2. Per germline, CDR1 KGHSH and CDR2 LQKENI. Trimming at V came to 3 bases and at J to 2 bases, leaving 5 bases not matched to a gene. The CDR3 consists of 16 residues. This CDR3 is CASSPPGTRNTGELFF. CDR3 nucleotide sequence: TGTGCCAGCTCACCTCCCGGGACTAGAAACACCGGGGAGCTGTTTTTT.

This clonotype showed up many times. The rearrangement uses TRBV3-1 and TRBJ1-1; 7 nucleotides line up with TRBD1. V lost 6 bases to trimming and J lost 5 bases; unmatched junction nucleotides: 9. The CDR3 is 14 residues long. Germline CDR1 LGHDT, CDR2 YNNKEL (reference sequence). DNA of the CDR3: TGTGCCAGCAGTTACGGGACAGTGGATACTGAAGCTTTCTTT. Translated, it gives CASSYGTVDTEAFF.

In this sample, this clonotype turned up a few times. The genes are TRBV19 and TRBJ2-6, with TRBD1 identical over 9 bases. This CDR3 region has 15 residues. V was pared by 8 bases and J by 4 bases, with 6 bases of the junction left unmatched. CDR1 and CDR2 from the germline V gene are LNHDA and SQIVND (reference sequence). CDR3 loop: CASSGQGNGANVLTF. The CDR3 bases are TGTGCCAGTTCGGGACAGGGTAACGGGGCCAACGTCCTGACTTTC.

This clonotype was found a few times. The genes are TRBV3-1 and TRBJ2-1, with 8 nucleotides matching TRBD2. V lost 1 base, J lost 3 bases, and 8 bases stayed unmatched. CDR3 length: 17 residues. Germline values: CDR1 LGHDT, CDR2 YNNKEL (reference sequence). The CDR3 DNA follows: TGTGCCAGCAGCCAAGTGAGCGGGAGAGGGTTCTACAATGAGCAGTTCTTC. Protein sequence: CASSQVSGRGFYNEQFF.

This chain uses TRBV6-2 or TRBV6-3 with TRBJ1-5; 10 bases fit TRBD1. From germline, CDR1 is MNHEY and CDR2 SVGEGT. J gave up 3 bases and V 2 bases, and 4 bases lay outside the gene matches. The CDR3 is 16 amino acids. CDR3 loop: CASSYQGQGNNQPQHF. In DNA, the CDR3 is TGTGCCAGCAGTTACCAGGGACAGGGGAACAATCAGCCCCAGCATTTT.